A selection of T cell receptor beta chains follows, all from one sample in a study of T-cell memory formation after mild COVID-19. TCRdb processed the 5' RACE reads anew with MiXCR; each CDR3 protein has one entry. The repertoire includes hundreds of thousands of distinct CDR3 sequences, approximately 18% of them detected once, and roughly 21% sits in the top ten. Sequencing input: PBMCs or a T cell subset sorted from them (not recorded which). The receptors stem from a man younger than 30 who had mild COVID-19 (a few samples of this study predate the infection). Cell type and time point are not known. Each CDR3 is given with its conserved first and last residue. D genes are given only for firm matches. Where a row states a size, it is once, few, many or the class of an expanded clone; other rows omit it.

CDR3 DNA	CDR3 protein	D gene	V gene	J gene	clone size
TGTGCCAGCAGTTTCCACGACAGGGGGCTCGAGACCCAGTACTTC	CASSFHDRGLETQYF	TRBD1	TRBV28	TRBJ2-5	NA
TGCGCCAGCACCCCAGCCGAGGGGCCATCTTACAATGAGCAGTTCTTC	CASTPAEGPSYNEQFF	NA	TRBV4-1	TRBJ2-1	few
TGTGCCAGCAGTTTTTCTTGGGCTCCGGAGACCCAGTACTTC	CASSFSWAPETQYF	NA	TRBV28	TRBJ2-5	NA
TGTGCCAGCTCACCCTCGGACAGGCGAGGCTACGAGCAGTACTTC	CASSPSDRRGYEQYF	TRBD1	TRBV18	TRBJ2-7	NA
TGTGCCACCAAGAGCTACGGGAGTAGAGCGGCGGATCAGCCCCAGCATTTT	CATKSYGSRAADQPQHF	NA	TRBV24-1	TRBJ1-5	few
TGTGCCAGCAGCTTAGTCGCCTGGGATACTGAAGCTTTCTTT	CASSLVAWDTEAFF	NA	TRBV7-2	TRBJ1-1	few
TGTGCCAGCTCCCGCTGGGGGACAACGAACACCGGGGAGCTGTTTTTT	CASSRWGTTNTGELFF	NA	TRBV18	TRBJ2-2	few
TGTGCCAGCAGCCTCCCTAGCGGGGGGGAGAACACCGGGGAGCTGTTTTTT	CASSLPSGGENTGELFF	TRBD2	TRBV7-8	TRBJ2-2	few
TGTGCCAGCAGTTTATCTGGACAGGGGTATTACGAGCAGTACTTC	CASSLSGQGYYEQYF	TRBD1	TRBV27	TRBJ2-7	NA
TGTGCCAGCAGTCTAGGACAGGGAAGAGATACGCAGTATTTT	CASSLGQGRDTQYF	TRBD1	TRBV12-3/TRBV12-4	TRBJ2-3	NA
TGCGCCAGCAGCTTGATACGGGACAGGGGGCATGAGCAGTTCTTC	CASSLIRDRGHEQFF	TRBD1	TRBV5-1	TRBJ2-1	NA
TGTGCCAGCAGAGCACAGGAACTAGCCAAAAACATTCAGTACTTC	CASRAQELAKNIQYF	NA	TRBV6-2/TRBV6-3	TRBJ2-4	NA
TGTGCCAGCAGTTACTCGAGTTTGCAGGGGACCGGGGAGCTGTTTTTT	CASSYSSLQGTGELFF	NA	TRBV6-6	TRBJ2-2	NA
TGTGCCAGCAGCCTCAGGGAGGATTCACCCCTCCACTTT	CASSLREDSPLHF	NA	TRBV7-3	TRBJ1-6	NA
TGCAGCGCCGGAATTCGATTCACAGATACGCAGTATTTT	CSAGIRFTDTQYF	NA	TRBV29-1	TRBJ2-3	few
TGCGCCAGCAGCCAAGACGTTGGGATTTGGGACCTCCGGTCGGGCGAGCAGTACTTC	CASSQDVGIWDLRSGEQYF	NA	TRBV4-3	TRBJ2-7	NA
TGTGCCAGCAGAAAGGGGGGAAACCCTAGCACAGATACGCAGTATTTT	CASRKGGNPSTDTQYF	NA	TRBV14	TRBJ2-3	NA
TGTGCCAGCAGTTCCTACGGGACTAGCGGGGGAGGTACAGATACGCAGTATTTT	CASSSYGTSGGGTDTQYF	TRBD2	TRBV28	TRBJ2-3	NA
TGTGCCAGCAGCTCCCCGGTTTTGGAGGGCTACACCTTC	CASSSPVLEGYTF	NA	TRBV7-2	TRBJ1-2	many
TGTGCCAGCAGCCCTATGTACCCCCGCTCTGGAAACACCATATATTTT	CASSPMYPRSGNTIYF	NA	TRBV27	TRBJ1-3	NA
TGTGCCAGCAGCCCTGGGACAGGGGTGGGGAATACGCAGTATTTT	CASSPGTGVGNTQYF	TRBD1	TRBV9	TRBJ2-3	NA
TGCGCCAGCAGCTTGGCCTTAGGGTTGCGGAGATATGGCTACACCTTC	CASSLALGLRRYGYTF	NA	TRBV5-1	TRBJ1-2	few
TGTGCCAGCAGCCGTAATCGGCACACCGGGGAGCTGTTTTTT	CASSRNRHTGELFF	NA	TRBV7-2	TRBJ2-2	NA
TGTGCCAGCAGCCAAGACCAGGGAGTTAACACCGGGGAGCTGTTTTTT	CASSQDQGVNTGELFF	NA	TRBV4-2	TRBJ2-2	NA
TGTGCCAGCAGTGGGAACACAGGGGAGGGCTACACCTTC	CASSGNTGEGYTF	TRBD1	TRBV27	TRBJ1-2	NA
TGCGCCAGCAGCCAAGATCGAAGGGGGGCCACAGATACGCAGTATTTT	CASSQDRRGATDTQYF	NA	TRBV4-3	TRBJ2-3	NA
TGTGCCAGCAGCTTCTCCCCAGTTAACTATGGCTACACCTTC	CASSFSPVNYGYTF	NA	TRBV7-9	TRBJ1-2	few
TGCGCCAGCAGCCCGTCGACAGGGGGATGGACCCAGTACTTC	CASSPSTGGWTQYF	TRBD1	TRBV5-1	TRBJ2-5	NA
TGTGCCAGCAGCCAACGGGGGATCACCGGGGAGCTGTTTTTT	CASSQRGITGELFF	NA	TRBV4-2	TRBJ2-2	NA
TGTGCCATCGGAGGAGGGGGCGTGAATGAGCAGTTCTTC	CAIGGGGVNEQFF	NA	TRBV25-1	TRBJ2-1	NA
TGTGCCAGCAGCGAGGGACTAGCAGGGTGGGAGACCCAGTACTTC	CASSEGLAGWETQYF	TRBD2	TRBV7-2	TRBJ2-5	many
TGCAGTGCTAGATGGGGCCCGGGAGGGACTGAAGCTTTCTTT	CSARWGPGGTEAFF	NA	TRBV20-1	TRBJ1-1	few
TGTGCCAGCAGCTTAGACACGGGCCGCGTGGACACCGGGGAGCTGTTTTTT	CASSLDTGRVDTGELFF	NA	TRBV7-2	TRBJ2-2	many
TGTGCCAGCAGCTTATTCGTGTCGGACAGGGGAACGAACACCATATATTTT	CASSLFVSDRGTNTIYF	TRBD1	TRBV7-9	TRBJ1-3	few
TGTGCCAGCAGCGAGCGCCTGGGCAGGGGGCCTATCGAGACCCAGTACTTC	CASSERLGRGPIETQYF	TRBD1	TRBV9	TRBJ2-5	many
TGTGCCAGCAGCATATACAGGGGGACTGGAAACACCATATATTTT	CASSIYRGTGNTIYF	TRBD1	TRBV7-9	TRBJ1-3	NA
TGTGCCATCAGTGAGTCGACCCTCGGCCATGGCTACACCTTC	CAISESTLGHGYTF	NA	TRBV10-3	TRBJ1-2	few
TGCGCCAGCAGTCCACCGGGACAGAGCTCTGGGGCCAACGTCCTGACTTTC	CASSPPGQSSGANVLTF	TRBD1	TRBV5-1	TRBJ2-6	NA
TGTGCCAGCAGCTTAAGGGACGGGCGCACAGATACGCAGTATTTT	CASSLRDGRTDTQYF	NA	TRBV7-6	TRBJ2-3	NA
TGTGCCAGCAGAAACGGACTAGCGGGGGGGCTAGATGAGCAGTTCTTC	CASRNGLAGGLDEQFF	TRBD2	TRBV5-4	TRBJ2-1	NA
TGCGCCAGCAGCCAAGAAATCGGTGGGGAGCTGTTTTTT	CASSQEIGGELFF	NA	TRBV4-3	TRBJ2-2	few
TGTGCCAGCAGCTGGGACAGGGGGGAGCTCGGCCACACTGAAGCTTTCTTT	CASSWDRGELGHTEAFF	TRBD1	TRBV7-9	TRBJ1-1	few